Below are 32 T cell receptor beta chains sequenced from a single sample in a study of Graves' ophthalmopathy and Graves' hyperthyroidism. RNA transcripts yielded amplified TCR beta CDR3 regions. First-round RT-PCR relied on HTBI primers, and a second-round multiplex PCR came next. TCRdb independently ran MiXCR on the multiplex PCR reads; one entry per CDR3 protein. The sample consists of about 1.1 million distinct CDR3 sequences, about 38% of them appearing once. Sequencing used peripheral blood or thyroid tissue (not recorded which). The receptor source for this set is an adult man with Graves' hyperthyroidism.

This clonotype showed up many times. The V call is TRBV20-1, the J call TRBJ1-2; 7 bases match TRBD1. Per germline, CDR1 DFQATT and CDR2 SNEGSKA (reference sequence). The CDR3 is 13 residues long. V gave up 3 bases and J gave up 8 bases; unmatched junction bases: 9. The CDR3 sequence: CSASGGSGGGYTF. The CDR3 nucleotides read TGCAGTGCTAGTGGCGGGTCAGGGGGAGGCTACACCTTC.

CDR3 loop: CASSARDTGMNSPLHF. The CDR3 bases are TGTGCCAGCAGTGCTCGGGACACAGGGATGAATTCACCCCTCCACTTT. The V call is TRBV25-1, the J call TRBJ1-6, with a weak D call TRBD1 (6 bases). The germline gives CDR1 MGHDK, CDR2 SYGVNS. V was cut by 4 bases and J by 7 bases, with 17 bases left in between. The CDR3 loop spans 16 amino acids.

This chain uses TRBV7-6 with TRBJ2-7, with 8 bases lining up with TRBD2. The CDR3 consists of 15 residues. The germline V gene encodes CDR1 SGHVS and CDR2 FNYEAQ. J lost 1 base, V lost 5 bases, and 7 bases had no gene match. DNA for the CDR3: TGTGCCAGCAGCCTGGAAGCGGGGGAGTCCTACGAGCAGTACTTC. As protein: CASSLEAGESYEQYF.

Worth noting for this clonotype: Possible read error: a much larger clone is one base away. The CDR3 protein is CSGRAVSSGNTIYF. In DNA, the CDR3 is TGCAGTGGTAGAGCAGTCAGCTCTGGAAACACCATATATTTT. The chain carries TRBV20-1 and TRBJ1-3, with D unresolved. Germline assignment: CDR1 DFQATT and CDR2 SNEGSKA (reference sequence). This CDR3 is 14 amino acids long.

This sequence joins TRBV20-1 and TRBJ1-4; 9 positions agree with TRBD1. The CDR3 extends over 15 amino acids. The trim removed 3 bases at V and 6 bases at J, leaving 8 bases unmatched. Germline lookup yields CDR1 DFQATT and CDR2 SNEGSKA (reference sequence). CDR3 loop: CSASEYDRGDEKLFF. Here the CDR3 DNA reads TGCAGTGCTAGTGAATACGACAGGGGGGATGAAAAACTGTTTTTT.

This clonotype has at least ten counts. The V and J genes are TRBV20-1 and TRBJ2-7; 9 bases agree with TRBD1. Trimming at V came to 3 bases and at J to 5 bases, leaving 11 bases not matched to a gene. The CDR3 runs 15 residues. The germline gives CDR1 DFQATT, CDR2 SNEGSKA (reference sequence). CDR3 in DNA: TGCAGTGCTAGTATACTACCGGGACAGGGTAACGAGCAGTACTTC. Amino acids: CSASILPGQGNEQYF.

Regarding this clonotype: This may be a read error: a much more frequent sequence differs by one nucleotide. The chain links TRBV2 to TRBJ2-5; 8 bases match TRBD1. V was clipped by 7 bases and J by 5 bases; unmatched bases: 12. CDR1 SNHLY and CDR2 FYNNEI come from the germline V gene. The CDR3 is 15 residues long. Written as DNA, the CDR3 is TGTGCCAGCACTACTGACGACAGGGGTAGGGAGACCCAGTACTTC. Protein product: CASTTDDRGRETQYF.

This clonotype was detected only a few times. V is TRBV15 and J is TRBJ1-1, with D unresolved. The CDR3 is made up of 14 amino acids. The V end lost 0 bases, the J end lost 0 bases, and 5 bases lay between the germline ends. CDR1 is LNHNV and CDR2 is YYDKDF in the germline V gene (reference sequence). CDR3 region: CATSRDPMNTEAFF. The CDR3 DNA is TGTGCCACCAGCAGAGACCCAATGAACACTGAAGCTTTCTTT.

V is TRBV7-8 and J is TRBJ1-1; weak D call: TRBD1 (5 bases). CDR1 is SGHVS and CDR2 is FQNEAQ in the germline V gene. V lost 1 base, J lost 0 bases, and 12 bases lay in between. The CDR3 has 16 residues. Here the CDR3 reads CASSLGLDSLNTEAFF. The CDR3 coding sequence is TGTGCCAGCAGCTTAGGCCTCGACAGTTTGAACACTGAAGCTTTCTTT.

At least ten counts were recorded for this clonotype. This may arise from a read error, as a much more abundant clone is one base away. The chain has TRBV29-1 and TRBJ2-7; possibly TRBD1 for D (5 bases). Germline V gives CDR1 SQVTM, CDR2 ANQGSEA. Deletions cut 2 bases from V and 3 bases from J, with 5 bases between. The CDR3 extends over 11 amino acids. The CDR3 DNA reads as TGCAGCGTTGAACAGGGCTACGAGCAGTACTTC. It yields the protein CSVEQGYEQYF.

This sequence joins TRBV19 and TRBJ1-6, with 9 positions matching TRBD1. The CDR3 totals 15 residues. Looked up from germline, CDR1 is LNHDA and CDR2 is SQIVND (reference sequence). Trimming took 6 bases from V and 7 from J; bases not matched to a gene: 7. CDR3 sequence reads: CASSYDRGFNSPLHF. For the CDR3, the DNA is TGTGCCAGTAGCTACGACAGGGGGTTCAATTCACCCCTCCACTTT.

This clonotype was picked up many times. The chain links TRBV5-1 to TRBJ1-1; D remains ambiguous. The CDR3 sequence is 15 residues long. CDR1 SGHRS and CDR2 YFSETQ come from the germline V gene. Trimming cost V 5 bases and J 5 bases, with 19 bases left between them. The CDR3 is CASSPGPTGETEAFF. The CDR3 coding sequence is TGCGCCAGCAGTCCCGGGCCTACCGGCGAGACTGAAGCTTTCTTT.

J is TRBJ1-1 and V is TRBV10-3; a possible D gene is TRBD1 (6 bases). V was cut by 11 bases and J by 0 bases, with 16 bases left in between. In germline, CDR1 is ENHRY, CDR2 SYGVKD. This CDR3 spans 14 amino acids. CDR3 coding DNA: TGTGCCGGAAAGGGGGGGACAATGAACACTGAAGCTTTCTTT. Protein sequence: CAGKGGTMNTEAFF.

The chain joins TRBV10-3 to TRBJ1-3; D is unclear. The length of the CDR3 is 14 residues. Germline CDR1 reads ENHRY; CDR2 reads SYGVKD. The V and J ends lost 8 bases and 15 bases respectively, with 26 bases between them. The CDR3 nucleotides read TGTGCCATCTCCCCTGAAAGCTCTGGAAACGCCACATATTTT. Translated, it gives CAISPESSGNATYF.

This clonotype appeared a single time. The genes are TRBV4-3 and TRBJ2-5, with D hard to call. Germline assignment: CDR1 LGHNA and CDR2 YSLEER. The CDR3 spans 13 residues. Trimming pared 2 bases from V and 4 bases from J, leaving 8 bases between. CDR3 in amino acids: CASSQQQLETQYF. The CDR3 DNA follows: TGCGCCAGCAGCCAACAACAGCTAGAGACCCAGTACTTC.

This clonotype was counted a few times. The CDR3 sequence is CASSLSGQMRGYTF. Written as DNA, the CDR3 is TGTGCCAGCAGCTTGTCTGGGCAGATGAGGGGCTACACCTTC. J is TRBJ1-2 and V is TRBV5-8; D remains unclear. Deletions cut 1 base from V and 8 bases from J, with 15 bases between. The CDR3 runs to 14 residues. Per the germline V gene, CDR1 is SGHTS and CDR2 is YDEGEE.

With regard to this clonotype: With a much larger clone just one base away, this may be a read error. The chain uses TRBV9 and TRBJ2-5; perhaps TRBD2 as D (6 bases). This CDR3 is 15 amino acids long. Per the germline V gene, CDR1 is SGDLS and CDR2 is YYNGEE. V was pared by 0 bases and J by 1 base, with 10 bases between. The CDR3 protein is CASSVAGTPQETQYF. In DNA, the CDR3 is TGTGCCAGCAGCGTAGCCGGGACTCCCCAAGAGACCCAGTACTTC.

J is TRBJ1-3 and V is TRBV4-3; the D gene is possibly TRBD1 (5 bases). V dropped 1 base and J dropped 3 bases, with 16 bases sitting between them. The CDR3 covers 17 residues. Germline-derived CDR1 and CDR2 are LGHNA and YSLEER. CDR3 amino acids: CASSQAFGRANGNTIYF. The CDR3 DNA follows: TGCGCCAGCAGCCAAGCATTTGGCAGGGCAAATGGAAACACCATATATTTT.

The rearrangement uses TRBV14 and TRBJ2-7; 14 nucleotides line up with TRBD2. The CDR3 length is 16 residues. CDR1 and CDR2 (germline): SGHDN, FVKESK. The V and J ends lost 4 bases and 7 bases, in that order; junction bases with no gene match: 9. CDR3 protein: CASSPQGLAGVGEQYF. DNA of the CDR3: TGTGCCAGCAGCCCACAGGGACTAGCGGGAGTCGGTGAGCAGTACTTC.

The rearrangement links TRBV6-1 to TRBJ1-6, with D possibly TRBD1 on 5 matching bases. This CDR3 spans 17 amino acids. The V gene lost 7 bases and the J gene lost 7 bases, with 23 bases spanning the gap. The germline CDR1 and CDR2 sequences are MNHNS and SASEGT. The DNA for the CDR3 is TGTGCCAGCAAGGAGGCGGGGGGTGGAGGGGCGAATTCACCCCTCCACTTT. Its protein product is CASKEAGGGGANSPLHF.

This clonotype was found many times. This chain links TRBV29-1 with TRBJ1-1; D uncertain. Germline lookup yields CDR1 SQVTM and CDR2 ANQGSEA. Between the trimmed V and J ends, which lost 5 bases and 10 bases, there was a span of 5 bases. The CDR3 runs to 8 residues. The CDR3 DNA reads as TGCAGCGTTACGGGAGCTTTCTTT. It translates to CSVTGAFF.

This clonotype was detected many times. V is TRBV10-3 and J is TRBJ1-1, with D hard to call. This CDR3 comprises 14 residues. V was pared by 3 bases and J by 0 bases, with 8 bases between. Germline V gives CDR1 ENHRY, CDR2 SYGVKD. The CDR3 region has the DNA TGTGCCATCAGTGAACGACGCTTGAACACTGAAGCTTTCTTT. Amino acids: CAISERRLNTEAFF.

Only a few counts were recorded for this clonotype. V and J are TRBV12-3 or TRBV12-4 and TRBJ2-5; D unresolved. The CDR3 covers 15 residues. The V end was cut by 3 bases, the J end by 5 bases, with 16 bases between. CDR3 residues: CASSFRELAQETQYF. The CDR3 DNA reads TGTGCCAGCAGTTTCCGAGAATTAGCACAGGAGACCCAGTACTTC.

CDR3 amino acids: CSAGGMVQETQYF. CDR3 sequence (DNA): TGCAGTGCGGGCGGGATGGTACAAGAGACCCAGTACTTC. The chain couples TRBV20-1 to TRBJ2-5; D is perhaps TRBD2 (6 bases). Germline V lookup: CDR1 DFQATT, CDR2 SNEGSKA (reference sequence). This CDR3 is built from 13 residues. The V end lost 6 bases, the J end lost 2 bases, and 13 bases lay between the germline ends.

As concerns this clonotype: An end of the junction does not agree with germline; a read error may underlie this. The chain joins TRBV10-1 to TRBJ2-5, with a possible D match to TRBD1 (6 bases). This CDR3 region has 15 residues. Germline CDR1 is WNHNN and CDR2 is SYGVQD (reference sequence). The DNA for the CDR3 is TGTGCCAGCAGTTTTCGCCCGCAGGGGCAAGAGACCCAGTACTTC. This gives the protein CASSFRPQGQETQYF.

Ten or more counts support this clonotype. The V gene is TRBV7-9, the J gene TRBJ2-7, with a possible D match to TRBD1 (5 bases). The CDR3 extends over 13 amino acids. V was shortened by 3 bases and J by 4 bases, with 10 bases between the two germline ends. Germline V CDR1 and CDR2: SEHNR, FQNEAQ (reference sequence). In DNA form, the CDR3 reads TGTGCCAGCAGCTTTCGGCAGGGTTACGAGCAGTACTTC. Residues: CASSFRQGYEQYF.

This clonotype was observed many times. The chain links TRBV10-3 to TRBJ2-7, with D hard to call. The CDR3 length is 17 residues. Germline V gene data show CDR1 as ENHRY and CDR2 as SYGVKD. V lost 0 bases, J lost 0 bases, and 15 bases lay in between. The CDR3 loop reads CAISESKLPENSYEQYF. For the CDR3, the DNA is TGTGCCATCAGTGAGTCGAAGCTACCGGAAAACTCCTACGAGCAGTACTTC.

The DNA for the CDR3 is TGTGCCAGCAGTCTTACAGGGGTTCGGACCTACGAGCAGTACTTC. This gives the protein CASSLTGVRTYEQYF. This rearrangement joins TRBV5-5 to TRBJ2-7; 7 bases fit TRBD1. CDR1 and CDR2 (germline): SGHKS, YYEKEE (reference sequence). This CDR3 comprises 15 residues. V was pared by 5 bases and J by 2 bases, with 10 bases of the junction left unmatched.

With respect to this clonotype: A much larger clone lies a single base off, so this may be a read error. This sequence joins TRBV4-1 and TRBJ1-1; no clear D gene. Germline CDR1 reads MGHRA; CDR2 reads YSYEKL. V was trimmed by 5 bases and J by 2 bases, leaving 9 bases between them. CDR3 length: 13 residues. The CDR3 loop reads CASSMWGNTEAFF. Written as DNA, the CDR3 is TGCGCCAGCAGCATGTGGGGTAACACTGAAGCTTTCTTT.

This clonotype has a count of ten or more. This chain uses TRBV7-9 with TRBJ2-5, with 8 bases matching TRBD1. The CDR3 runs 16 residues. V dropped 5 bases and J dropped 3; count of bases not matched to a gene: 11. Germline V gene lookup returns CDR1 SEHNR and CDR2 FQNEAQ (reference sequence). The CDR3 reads CASSELPGQAEETQYF. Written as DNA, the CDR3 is TGTGCCAGCAGCGAACTACCGGGACAGGCAGAAGAGACCCAGTACTTC. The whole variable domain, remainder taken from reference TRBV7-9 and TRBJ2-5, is DTGVSQNPRHKITKRGQNVTFRCDPISEHNRLYWYRQTLGQGPEFLTYFQNEAQLEKSRLLSDRFSAERPKGSFSTLEIQRTEQGDSAMYLCASSELPGQAEETQYFGPGTRLLVL.

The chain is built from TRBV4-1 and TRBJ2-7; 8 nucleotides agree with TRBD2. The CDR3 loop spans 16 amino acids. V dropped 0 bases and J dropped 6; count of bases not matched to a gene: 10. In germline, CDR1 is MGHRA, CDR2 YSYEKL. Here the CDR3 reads CASSQDFAGGISEQYF. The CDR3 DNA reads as TGCGCCAGCAGCCAAGATTTTGCGGGAGGAATTAGCGAGCAGTACTTC.

CDR3 protein: CASSYRGGGGVTGELFF. CDR3 DNA: TGTGCCAGCAGCTACCGAGGGGGGGGAGGTGTCACCGGGGAGCTGTTTTTT. This rearrangement joins TRBV7-2 to TRBJ2-2; D is perhaps TRBD2 (7 bases). This CDR3 contains 17 residues. The germline V and J ends were trimmed by 4 bases and 4 bases, with 19 bases remaining between them. The germline V gene has CDR1 SGHTA and CDR2 FQGNSA.